This T cell receptor beta chain was captured by sequencing in a study of blood T cell repertoires in COVID-19. The table came from immunoSEQ multiplex PCR; TCRdb's copy has only in-frame clones and leaves some out. The sample includes about 250,000 clones, about nine tenths of them seen just once. This TCR derives from a man aged 18 to 29 who had recovered from COVID-19. Sequenced: PBMCs or T cells enriched from blood (not recorded which).

The CDR3 DNA reads TGTGCCAGCAGCGATCGACTAGCGGGAGGTCTGGAGACCCAGTACTTC. Translated: CASSDRLAGGLETQYF. The chain joins TRBV9 to TRBJ2-5; 13 nucleotides line up with TRBD2. Germline V gene lookup returns CDR1 SGDLS and CDR2 YYNGEE. The CDR3 has 16 amino acids. V lost 3 bases, J lost 5 bases, and 7 bases stayed unmatched.